A selection of T cell receptor beta chains follows, all from one sample in a study of a mutant IDH1 vaccine in newly diagnosed glioma. Here immunoSEQ multiplex PCR was the method, and the copy in TCRdb shows in-frame clones only, minus some. The repertoire holds about 62,000 clones, with about 91% as singletons. Their cognate antigens are unknown. The specimen comprised PBMCs, sampled from a glioma patient whose treatment included an IDH1 peptide vaccine. The origin of the receptors is a man in his forties with glioma. CDR3s include the opening cysteine and the closing phenylalanine or tryptophan. Fields, in order: J gene, V gene, CDR3 length, CDR3 protein.

>TRBJ2-7|TRBV5-1|15
CASSLGAGPGDEQYF
>TRBJ1-1|TRBV7-2|14
CASSLAALNTEAFF
>TRBJ2-7|TRBV5-1|13
CASSLDRYYEQYF
>TRBJ1-4|TRBV30|18
CAWAPTGDFSATNEKLFF
>TRBJ1-1|TRBV29-1|14
CSVDLGGLGTEAFF
>TRBJ2-1|TRBV10-3|16
CAISESTGPNYNEQFF
>TRBJ2-3|TRBV28|21
CASSPLGGMGGLAGGSDTQYF
>TRBJ1-2|TRBV5-6|15
CASSLISGLAYGYTF
>TRBJ2-4|TRBV11-2|15
CASSLGRLAKNIQYF
>TRBJ1-1|TRBV27|14
CASSFRQTNTEAFF
>TRBJ2-5|TRBV28|15
CASSGAGSLRETQYF
>TRBJ2-7|TRBV6-4|14
CASSPTGNSYEQYF
>TRBJ2-2|TRBV7-9|16
CASSLSETINTGELFF
>TRBJ2-7|TRBV28|14
CASRVAGGVREQYF
>TRBJ1-1|TRBV7-8|15
CASSFRTFSNTEAFF
>TRBJ2-1|TRBV29-1|12
CSALPWSDEQFF
>TRBJ1-2|TRBV6-5|13
CAVGGAGRGGYTF
>TRBJ2-3|TRBV6-5|13
CASKGGMRDTQYF
>TRBJ2-7|TRBV10-3|14
CAISVAGDSYEQYF
>TRBJ1-6|TRBV19|14
CASSIMQYNSPLHF
>TRBJ1-2|TRBV4-3|14
CASSPGTGNYGYTF
>TRBJ1-6|TRBV27|13
CASSPEGPLPLHF
>TRBJ2-3|TRBV10-2|17
CASSESRASGRADTQYF
>TRBJ1-5|TRBV6-1|12
CASSRGPQPQHF
>TRBJ1-4|TRBV28|15
CASSLDVPTNEKLFF